The next 6 T cell receptor beta chains were all read from a single sample in a study of high-grade serous ovarian cancer treatment subgroups. Tumor samples were taken before definitive surgery or chemotherapy. Clones were sequenced by immunoSEQ multiplex PCR, and TCRdb holds only the in-frame ones, with some missing. The repertoire consists of about 4,800 clones, with around 84% occurring once and the leading ten covering around 9.7%. Sequencing used tumor tissue. The receptors derive from a human donor with high-grade serous ovarian cancer.

V gene TRBV13 combines with J gene TRBJ2-5, with a possible D match to TRBD2 (6 bases). Germline values: CDR1 PRHDT, CDR2 FYEKMQ (reference sequence). V lost 5 bases, J lost 4 bases, and 17 bases lay in between. This CDR3 has 15 residues. The CDR3 protein is CASSQTATSLETQYF. The DNA for the CDR3 is TGTGCCAGCAGCCAGACTGCGACTAGTTTAGAGACCCAGTACTTC.

The V call is TRBV29-1, the J call TRBJ2-7; perhaps TRBD1 as D (6 bases). With 4 bases removed from V and 2 bases from J, the gap between germline ends came to 15 bases. Germline CDR1 reads SQVTM; CDR2 reads ANQGSEA. This CDR3 has 14 amino acids. The CDR3 DNA sequence: TGCAGCGTTGGGGGACAAGGGATTACCTACGAGCAGTACTTC. Residues: CSVGGQGITYEQYF.

This chain connects TRBV6-1 to TRBJ1-2, with 10 positions matching TRBD1. Losses at the gene ends were 3 bases for V and 3 bases for J; bases not matched to a gene: 4. Per the germline V gene, CDR1 is MNHNS and CDR2 is SASEGT. The CDR3 is 15 residues long. CDR3 DNA: TGTGCCAGCAGTGACGGGACAGGGGAGGACTATGGCTACACCTTC. Protein sequence: CASSDGTGEDYGYTF.

This chain links TRBV11-2 with TRBJ1-5, with 7 bases fitting TRBD1. J was trimmed by 6 bases and V by 1 base; bases with no gene match: 6. The CDR3 runs 15 residues. Germline-derived CDR1 and CDR2 are SGHAT and FQNNGV. CDR3 sequence: CASSLGPGGLQPQHF. For the CDR3, the DNA is TGTGCCAGCAGCTTAGGACCAGGGGGTCTTCAGCCCCAGCATTTT.

This rearrangement joins TRBV29-1 to TRBJ2-3, with a weak D call TRBD2 (7 bases). Germline V gives CDR1 SQVTM, CDR2 ANQGSEA. CDR3 length: 15 amino acids. Between the trimmed V and J ends, which lost 0 bases and 4 bases, there was a span of 14 bases. The CDR3 loop reads CSVEERGGLSDTQYF. The CDR3 DNA reads as TGCAGCGTTGAAGAAAGGGGGGGGCTATCAGATACGCAGTATTTT.

The rearrangement joins TRBV10-3 to TRBJ2-1; 13 bases align to TRBD2. CDR3 length: 16 residues. Per the germline V gene, CDR1 is ENHRY and CDR2 is SYGVKD. The junction had 6 bases not matched to a gene; V was cut back by 4 bases and J by 6 bases. The CDR3 is CAISAGLAGSSNEQFF. In DNA form, the CDR3 reads TGTGCCATCAGTGCGGGACTAGCGGGATCGTCCAATGAGCAGTTCTTC.